Listed here are 30 T cell receptor beta chains from one sample, sequenced in a study of cytomegalovirus exposure and HLA in healthy donors. Assay used: immunoSEQ multiplex PCR; TCRdb lists only in-frame clones, some missing. The table includes about 49,000 clones, roughly nine tenths detected once. The sample taken for sequencing was PBMCs. The receptors were gathered from a man in his late teens or twenties in good health and CMV-seronegative.

The genes are TRBV25-1 and TRBJ2-2; 8 positions agree with TRBD2. The V gene's germline CDR1 is MGHDK and CDR2 SYGVNS. V dropped 4 bases and J dropped 5; count of bases not matched to a gene: 9. The CDR3 is made up of 16 amino acids. CDR3 loop: CASSAPGLGETGELFF. CDR3 bases: TGTGCCAGCAGTGCCCCGGGACTAGGGGAAACCGGGGAGCTGTTTTTT.

This chain joins TRBV2 and TRBJ1-1; D might be TRBD1 (6 bases). This CDR3 comprises 12 residues. Trimming cost V 6 bases and J 10 bases, with 15 bases left between them. Germline CDR1 reads SNHLY; CDR2 reads FYNNEI. The CDR3 bases are TGTGCCAGCAGCGTGGGACATCCGGGAGCTTTCTTT. This sequence encodes CASSVGHPGAFF.

The J gene is TRBJ2-7, the V gene TRBV5-1, with D perhaps matching TRBD1 (6 bases). The V and J ends lost 4 bases and 3 bases respectively, with 11 bases between them. CDR3 length: 13 residues. Germline loops: CDR1 SGHRS, CDR2 YFSETQ. The CDR3 DNA reads TGCGCCAGCAGCCTAGGACAGAGCTACGAGCAGTACTTC. This gives the protein CASSLGQSYEQYF.

This clone was seen just once. The chain uses TRBV10-1 and TRBJ2-7; maybe TRBD2 (5 bases). CDR3 size: 12 residues. CDR1 and CDR2 from the germline V gene are WNHNN and SYGVQD (reference sequence). Between the trimmed V and J ends, which lost 3 bases and 4 bases, there was a span of 7 bases. CDR3 sequence (DNA): TGCGCCAGCAGTGAATCGGGATACGAGCAGTACTTC. It codes for CASSESGYEQYF.

This chain links TRBV5-1 with TRBJ1-4; the D gene is possibly TRBD1 (5 bases). Looked up from germline, CDR1 is SGHRS and CDR2 is YFSETQ. Trimming shortened V by 3 bases and J by 0 bases, and 9 bases separated the two germline ends. CDR3 length: 15 residues. The CDR3 loop reads CASSSDSATNEKLFF. CDR3 DNA sequence: TGCGCCAGCAGCTCTGACAGCGCAACTAATGAAAAACTGTTTTTT.

Here the CDR3 DNA reads TGTGCCAGCAGCTCAAAAGCGGAGCGCACAGATACGCAGTATTTT. It specifies CASSSKAERTDTQYF. The rearrangement uses TRBV7-9 and TRBJ2-3; D possibly corresponds to TRBD2 (5 bases). The V and J ends lost 4 bases and 1 base respectively, with 12 bases between them. Germline V lookup: CDR1 SEHNR, CDR2 FQNEAQ (reference sequence). The CDR3 length is 15 residues.

The V and J genes are TRBV7-9 and TRBJ1-1; TRBD1 aligns across 8 bases. Germline V gene data show CDR1 as SEHNR and CDR2 as FQNEAQ (reference sequence). With V trimmed by 1 base and J by 4 bases, 8 bases remained unmatched. This CDR3 is 16 amino acids long. The CDR3 protein is CASSLGGRGLITEAFF. The CDR3, as DNA: TGTGCCAGCAGCTTAGGTGGCAGGGGGCTCATCACTGAAGCTTTCTTT.

V usage is TRBV28 and J usage is TRBJ1-5, with 11 bases that match TRBD1. V lost 6 bases to trimming and J lost 6 bases; unmatched junction nucleotides: 7. There are 15 residues in the CDR3. Germline CDR1 and CDR2: MDHEN and SYDVKM. CDR3 in DNA: TGTGCCAGCAGCCGATGGACAGGGGGCACTCAGCCCCAGCATTTT. It is translated as CASSRWTGGTQPQHF.

The CDR3 is CASSVGGAGQYTGELFF. The CDR3 DNA reads as TGTGCCAGCAGCGTAGGTGGGGCGGGACAGTACACCGGGGAGCTGTTTTTT. This chain joins TRBV9 and TRBJ2-2; D is possibly TRBD1 (7 bases). The germline gives CDR1 SGDLS, CDR2 YYNGEE. V gave up 0 bases and J gave up 3 bases, with 15 bases separating them. The CDR3 extends over 17 amino acids.

The chain uses TRBV9 and TRBJ2-6, with D possibly matching TRBD1 (6 bases). V was cut by 2 bases and J by 1 base, with 19 bases left in between. The CDR3 is 19 residues long. Per the germline V gene, CDR1 is SGDLS and CDR2 is YYNGEE. The CDR3 region is CASSVLGGSKASGANVLTF. The CDR3 DNA is TGTGCCAGCAGCGTTTTAGGGGGTTCTAAAGCGTCTGGGGCCAACGTCCTGACTTTC.

The rearrangement uses TRBV6-4 and TRBJ2-1, with TRBD2 as a possible D gene (6 bases). The CDR3 sequence is 16 residues long. Trimming pared 0 bases from V and 7 bases from J, leaving 16 bases between. Germline CDR1 reads MRHNA; CDR2 reads SNTAGT. The CDR3 spells CASSDSVEGGVNEQFF. CDR3 DNA sequence: TGTGCCAGCAGTGACTCTGTGGAGGGCGGGGTTAATGAGCAGTTCTTC.

V gene TRBV18 combines with J gene TRBJ1-1, with unresolved D. The CDR3 is 15 amino acids. With 3 bases removed from V and 1 base from J, the gap between germline ends came to 12 bases. Germline V gene sequence: CDR1 KGHSH, CDR2 LQKENI. For the CDR3, the DNA is TGTGCCAGCTCACCCCAAAGCACAGAGAACACTGAAGCTTTCTTT. It specifies CASSPQSTENTEAFF.

This rearrangement joins TRBV29-1 to TRBJ2-1, with D possibly being TRBD1 (5 bases). Trimming shortened V by 8 bases and J by 6 bases, and 14 bases separated the two germline ends. This CDR3 has 12 residues. Germline V gene data show CDR1 as SQVTM and CDR2 as ANQGSEA. The CDR3 region has the DNA TGCAGCACCGGCTCAGGGCTCAATGAGCAGTTCTTC. Translated, it gives CSTGSGLNEQFF.

This rearrangement joins TRBV7-8 to TRBJ2-5; D might be TRBD2 (5 bases). V shed 5 bases and J shed 10 bases, with 20 bases lying between them. From germline, CDR1 is SGHVS and CDR2 FQNEAQ. The CDR3 is made up of 14 amino acids. The CDR3 loop reads CASSLPRLAADQYF. The CDR3 DNA is TGTGCCAGCAGCCTTCCGCGGCTAGCTGCGGACCAGTACTTC.

The sample holds one count of this clone. J is TRBJ2-5 and V is TRBV5-1; D possibly corresponds to TRBD1 (6 bases). The CDR3 has 16 residues. The V gene lost 3 bases and the J gene lost 1 base, with 16 bases spanning the gap. Germline values: CDR1 SGHRS, CDR2 YFSETQ. The CDR3 bases are TGCGCCAGCAGCTCGGGACCTCAGGGGACCCAAGAGACCCAGTACTTC. Amino acid sequence: CASSSGPQGTQETQYF.

CDR3 coding DNA: TGTGCCAGCAGGGAACAGGGGAAGACTGAAGCTTTCTTT. Residues: CASREQGKTEAFF. The rearrangement links TRBV28 to TRBJ1-1, with 7 bases lining up with TRBD1. V lost 6 bases, J lost 5 bases, and 6 bases stayed unmatched. Looked up from germline, CDR1 is MDHEN and CDR2 is SYDVKM. The CDR3 is 13 residues long.

V and J are TRBV6-5 and TRBJ1-5; 10 bases align to TRBD1. Per the germline V gene, CDR1 is MNHEY and CDR2 is SVGAGI. V gave up 6 bases and J gave up 4 bases; unmatched junction bases: 0. The CDR3 extends over 13 amino acids. The CDR3 region has the DNA TGTGCCAGCAGGGGACAGGGGAATCAGCCCCAGCATTTT. Protein product: CASRGQGNQPQHF.

The CDR3 DNA reads as TGTGCCAGCAGCGGTGTACCGACAGAAAGATACTACGAGCAGTACTTC. This translates into CASSGVPTERYYEQYF. V and J are TRBV7-9 and TRBJ2-7, with D perhaps matching TRBD1 (5 bases). Per germline, CDR1 SEHNR and CDR2 FQNEAQ (reference sequence). Trimming removed 5 bases at V and 3 bases at J, with 20 bases between. This CDR3 has 16 amino acids.

V is TRBV2 and J is TRBJ2-1, with 11 bases lining up with TRBD2. J was trimmed by 6 bases and V by 6 bases; bases with no gene match: 7. In germline, CDR1 is SNHLY, CDR2 FYNNEI. There are 15 residues in the CDR3. The CDR3 coding sequence is TGTGCCAGCAGAGATATAGCGGGAGGGCCCAATGAGCAGTTCTTC. Translated, it gives CASRDIAGGPNEQFF. The full variable domain, in which reference TRBV2 and TRBJ2-1 provide the parts outside the CDR3, is EPEVTQTPSHQVTQMGQEVILRCVPISNHLYFYWYRQILGQKVEFLVSFYNNEISEKSEIFDDQFSVERPDGSNFTLKIRSTKLEDSAMYFCASRDIAGGPNEQFFGPGTRLTVL.

The V call is TRBV5-6, the J call TRBJ2-5; TRBD2 agrees at 8 bases. CDR1 SGHDT and CDR2 YYEEEE come from the germline V gene. The CDR3 contains 17 residues. Losses at the gene ends were 0 bases for V and 5 bases for J; bases not matched to a gene: 12. CDR3 bases: TGTGCCAGCAGCTTGGGAACTTATAGCGGGATCGGGGAGACCCAGTACTTC. It translates to CASSLGTYSGIGETQYF.

This chain links TRBV9 with TRBJ1-1; perhaps TRBD1 as D (5 bases). Germline-derived CDR1 and CDR2 are SGDLS and YYNGEE. V lost 7 bases to trimming and J lost 4 bases, with 8 bases between them. CDR3 size: 11 residues. CDR3: CASGGVTEAFF. CDR3 DNA: TGTGCCAGCGGGGGGGTCACTGAAGCTTTCTTT.

This chain links TRBV11-3 with TRBJ2-3; tentative D call: TRBD2 (6 bases). Looked up from germline, CDR1 is SGHNT and CDR2 is YENEEA. With 3 bases removed from V and 3 bases from J, the gap between germline ends came to 7 bases. This CDR3 region has 13 residues. In DNA, the CDR3 is TGTGCCAGCAGCTTGGGGGGAACAGATACGCAGTATTTT. Residues: CASSLGGTDTQYF.

The genes are TRBV30 and TRBJ2-5; no clear D gene. CDR3 length: 13 amino acids. Trimming took off 2 bases at V and 2 bases at J, with 9 bases between the two ends. Per germline, CDR1 GTSNPN and CDR2 SVGIG (reference sequence). CDR3 in amino acids: CAWSRRLQETQYF. CDR3 sequence (DNA): TGTGCCTGGAGTCGGCGACTGCAAGAGACCCAGTACTTC. Looking up the rest from reference TRBV30 and TRBJ2-5 gives the full variable domain: SQTIHQWPATLVQPVGSPLSLECTVEGTSNPNLYWYRQAAGRGLQLLFYSVGIGQISSEVPQNLSASRPQDRQFILSSKKLLLSDSGFYLCAWSRRLQETQYFGPGTRLLVL.

The chain carries TRBV2 and TRBJ2-7; TRBD1 is a possible D gene (6 bases). The germline V and J ends were trimmed by 1 base and 7 bases, with 17 bases remaining between them. The germline V gene encodes CDR1 SNHLY and CDR2 FYNNEI. The CDR3 length is 15 residues. Here the CDR3 reads CASSEGGRKRGEQYF. The CDR3 nucleotides read TGTGCCAGCAGTGAAGGGGGAAGGAAAAGGGGGGAGCAGTACTTC.

This clone was recorded only once. The chain links TRBV13 to TRBJ2-1; TRBD2 agrees at 11 bases. The J segment lost 4 bases and the V segment lost 5 bases, leaving 7 bases of the junction unmatched. Germline loops: CDR1 PRHDT, CDR2 FYEKMQ (reference sequence). The length of the CDR3 is 16 residues. CDR3 amino acids: CASSIASGRPYNEQFF. In DNA form, the CDR3 reads TGTGCCAGCAGCATTGCTAGCGGGAGGCCGTACAATGAGCAGTTCTTC.

The J gene is TRBJ1-1, the V gene TRBV19, with D tentatively TRBD1 (5 bases). Trimming removed 5 bases at V and 5 bases at J, with 15 bases between. This CDR3 is 14 amino acids long. Germline V lookup: CDR1 LNHDA, CDR2 SQIVND (reference sequence). The CDR3 here is CASSQPGGFTEAFF. The CDR3 nucleotides are TGTGCCAGTAGTCAACCGGGGGGGTTTACTGAAGCTTTCTTT.

This clone was found once. V gene TRBV28 combines with J gene TRBJ2-7; a possible D gene is TRBD1 (6 bases). V lost 6 bases and J lost 7, with 16 bases in between. The CDR3 has 13 amino acids. Germline CDR1 MDHEN, CDR2 SYDVKM. The CDR3 sequence is CASSGQLPREQYF. CDR3 nucleotide sequence: TGTGCCAGCAGCGGACAGTTACCGAGGGAGCAGTACTTC. Combining the CDR3 with reference TRBV28 and TRBJ2-7 gives the whole variable domain DVKVTQSSRYLVKRTGEKVFLECVQDMDHENMFWYRQDPGLGLRLIYFSYDVKMKEKGDIPEGYSVSREKKERFSLILESASTNQTSMYLCASSGQLPREQYFGPGTRLTVT.

This clone occurred a few times. This chain uses TRBV4-2 with TRBJ2-7; the D gene is possibly TRBD2 (5 bases). CDR3 size: 15 residues. The germline CDR1 and CDR2 sequences are LGHNA and YNFKEQ. V was clipped by 0 bases and J by 0 bases, with 9 bases between them. CDR3 residues: CASSQESGSSYEQYF. DNA of the CDR3: TGTGCCAGCAGCCAAGAAAGCGGTTCCTCCTACGAGCAGTACTTC.

The chain combines TRBV30 with TRBJ1-2; 12 positions match TRBD1. Losses at the gene ends were 0 bases for V and 7 bases for J; bases not matched to a gene: 9. This CDR3 has 16 residues. Germline lookup yields CDR1 GTSNPN and CDR2 SVGIG (reference sequence). Here the CDR3 reads CAWSVLGTGGAVGYTF. CDR3 DNA: TGTGCCTGGAGTGTACTCGGGACAGGGGGCGCGGTTGGCTACACCTTC.

This clone has a handful of counts. V and J are TRBV5-4 and TRBJ2-7, with TRBD2 matching 7 bases. CDR3 size: 14 residues. Germline trimming cut 0 bases from V and 5 bases from J; bases unmatched to any gene: 5. Germline lookup yields CDR1 SGHNT and CDR2 YYREEE (reference sequence). In nucleotides, the CDR3 is TGTGCCAGCAGCTTGGTGGCGGGAGTCGACGAGCAGTACTTC. It translates to CASSLVAGVDEQYF.